Presented here are 8 T cell receptor beta chains from one specimen sequenced in a study of T cells in Graves' hyperthyroidism and ophthalmopathy. RNA transcripts were the template for amplifying TCR beta CDR3 regions. Primed by the HTBI set, a first-round RT-PCR was run on the TCR CDR3. TCRdb reanalysed the multiplex PCR reads using MiXCR and keeps one entry per CDR3 protein. This table holds a few hundred thousand distinct CDR3 sequences, over 20% found once. The source material was blood. Receptors originate from a young man with Graves' ophthalmopathy.

This sequence joins TRBV30 and TRBJ2-5, with 9 bases lining up with TRBD2. CDR3 length: 14 amino acids. After removal of 3 bases from V and 4 bases from J, the junction contained 6 bases not matched to a gene. CDR1 and CDR2 from the germline V gene are GTSNPN and SVGIG (reference sequence). The CDR3: CAWRTSGSRETQYF. CDR3 in DNA: TGTGCCTGGAGGACTAGCGGAAGTAGAGAGACCCAGTACTTC.

This clonotype was seen a handful of times. The genes are TRBV6-5 and TRBJ1-4; 10 bases fit TRBD1. V lost 2 bases to trimming and J lost 0 bases; unmatched junction nucleotides: 3. CDR3 length equals 17 residues. The V gene's germline CDR1 is MNHEY and CDR2 SVGAGI. CDR3 in amino acids: CASSYGGTGATNEKLFF. DNA for the CDR3: TGTGCCAGCAGTTACGGCGGGACAGGGGCAACTAATGAAAAACTGTTTTTT.

This clonotype was detected ten times or more. This chain links TRBV28 with TRBJ2-5; D remains ambiguous. The ends were cut back, 3 bases at V and 0 bases at J, with 11 bases in the middle. Germline CDR1 MDHEN, CDR2 SYDVKM. The CDR3 loop spans 15 amino acids. The CDR3 sequence is CASSFGFGYQETQYF. CDR3 in DNA: TGTGCCAGCAGTTTCGGATTCGGCTACCAAGAGACCCAGTACTTC. Looking up the rest from reference TRBV28 and TRBJ2-5 gives the full variable domain: DVKVTQSSRYLVKRTGEKVFLECVQDMDHENMFWYRQDPGLGLRLIYFSYDVKMKEKGDIPEGYSVSREKKERFSLILESASTNQTSMYLCASSFGFGYQETQYFGPGTRLLVL.

This chain links TRBV29-1 with TRBJ2-2; D is ambiguous. The CDR3 spans 12 residues. Trimming cost V 0 bases and J 7 bases, with 6 bases left between them. Germline V CDR1 and CDR2: SQVTM, ANQGSEA. DNA for the CDR3: TGCAGCGTTGAAGATGGGTACGGGGAGCTGTTTTTT. This codes for CSVEDGYGELFF.

This chain uses TRBV25-1 with TRBJ1-5; D remains unclear. CDR3 length equals 12 residues. Germline-derived CDR1 and CDR2 are MGHDK and SYGVNS. V was trimmed by 4 bases and J by 4 bases, leaving 5 bases between them. In DNA, the CDR3 is TGTGCCAGCAGTGGGCCTAATCAGCCCCAGCATTTT. Its protein product is CASSGPNQPQHF.

V usage is TRBV30 and J usage is TRBJ2-3, with 7 bases identical to TRBD2. Germline lookup yields CDR1 GTSNPN and CDR2 SVGIG (reference sequence). Trimming cost V 2 bases and J 2 bases; bases outside gene matches: 10. The CDR3 consists of 16 residues. CDR3 coding DNA: TGTGCCTGGAGTAGTGGGGAGGGGTTCGACACAGATACGCAGTATTTT. Its translation is CAWSSGEGFDTDTQYF.

This clonotype turned up a few times. The chain combines TRBV20-1 with TRBJ2-3; 8 positions agree with TRBD2. V lost 6 bases, J lost 4 bases, and 12 bases stayed unmatched. This CDR3 has 15 residues. The germline gives CDR1 DFQATT, CDR2 SNEGSKA (reference sequence). The DNA for the CDR3 is TGCAGTGCCGTTGGGACGAGCGGGAGTGCAGATACGCAGTATTTT. As protein: CSAVGTSGSADTQYF.

This clonotype has at least ten counts. The rearrangement uses TRBV11-1 and TRBJ2-1; 12 nucleotides agree with TRBD2. V lost 1 base, J lost 0 bases, and 13 bases stayed unmatched. CDR1 and CDR2 (germline): SGHAT, FQDESV (reference sequence). The CDR3 consists of 21 residues. CDR3 nucleotide sequence: TGTGCCAGCAGCTTAGGCCACCTCGGGACTAGCGGGCCAAGCTCCTACAATGAGCAGTTCTTC. It encodes CASSLGHLGTSGPSSYNEQFF.